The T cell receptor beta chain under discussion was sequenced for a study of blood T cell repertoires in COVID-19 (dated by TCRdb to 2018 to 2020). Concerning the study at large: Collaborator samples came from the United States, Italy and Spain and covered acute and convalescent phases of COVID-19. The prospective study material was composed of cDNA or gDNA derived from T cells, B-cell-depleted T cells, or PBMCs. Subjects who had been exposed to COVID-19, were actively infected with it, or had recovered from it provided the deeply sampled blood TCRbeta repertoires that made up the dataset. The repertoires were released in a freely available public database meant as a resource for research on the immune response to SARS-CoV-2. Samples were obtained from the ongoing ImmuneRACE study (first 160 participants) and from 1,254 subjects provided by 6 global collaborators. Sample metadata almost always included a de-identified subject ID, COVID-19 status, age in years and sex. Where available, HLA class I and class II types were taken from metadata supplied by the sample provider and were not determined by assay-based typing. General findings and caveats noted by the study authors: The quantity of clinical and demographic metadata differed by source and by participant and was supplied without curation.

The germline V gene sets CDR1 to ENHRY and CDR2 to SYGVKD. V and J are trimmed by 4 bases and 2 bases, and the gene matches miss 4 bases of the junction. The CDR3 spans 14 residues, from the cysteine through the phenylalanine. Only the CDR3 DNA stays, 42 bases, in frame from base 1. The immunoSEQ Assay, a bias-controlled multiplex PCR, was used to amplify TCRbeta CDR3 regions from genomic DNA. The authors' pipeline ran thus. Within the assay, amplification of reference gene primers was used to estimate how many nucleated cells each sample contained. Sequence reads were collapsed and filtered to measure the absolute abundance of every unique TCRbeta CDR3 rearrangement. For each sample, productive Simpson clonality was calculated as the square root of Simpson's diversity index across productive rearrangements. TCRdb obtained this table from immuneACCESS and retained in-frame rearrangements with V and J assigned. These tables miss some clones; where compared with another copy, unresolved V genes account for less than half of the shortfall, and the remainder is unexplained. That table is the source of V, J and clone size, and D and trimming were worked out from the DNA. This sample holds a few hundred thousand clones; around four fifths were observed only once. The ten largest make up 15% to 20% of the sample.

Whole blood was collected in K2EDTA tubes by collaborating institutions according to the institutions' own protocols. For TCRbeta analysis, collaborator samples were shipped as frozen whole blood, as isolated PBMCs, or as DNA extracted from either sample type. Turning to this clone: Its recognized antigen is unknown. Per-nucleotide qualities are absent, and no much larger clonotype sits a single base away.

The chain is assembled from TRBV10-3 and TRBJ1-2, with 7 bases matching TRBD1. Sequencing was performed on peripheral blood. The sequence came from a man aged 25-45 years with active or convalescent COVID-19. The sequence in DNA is TGTGCCATCAGTGCCGGGACAGCCAACTATGGCTACACCTTC. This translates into CAISAGTANYGYTF.